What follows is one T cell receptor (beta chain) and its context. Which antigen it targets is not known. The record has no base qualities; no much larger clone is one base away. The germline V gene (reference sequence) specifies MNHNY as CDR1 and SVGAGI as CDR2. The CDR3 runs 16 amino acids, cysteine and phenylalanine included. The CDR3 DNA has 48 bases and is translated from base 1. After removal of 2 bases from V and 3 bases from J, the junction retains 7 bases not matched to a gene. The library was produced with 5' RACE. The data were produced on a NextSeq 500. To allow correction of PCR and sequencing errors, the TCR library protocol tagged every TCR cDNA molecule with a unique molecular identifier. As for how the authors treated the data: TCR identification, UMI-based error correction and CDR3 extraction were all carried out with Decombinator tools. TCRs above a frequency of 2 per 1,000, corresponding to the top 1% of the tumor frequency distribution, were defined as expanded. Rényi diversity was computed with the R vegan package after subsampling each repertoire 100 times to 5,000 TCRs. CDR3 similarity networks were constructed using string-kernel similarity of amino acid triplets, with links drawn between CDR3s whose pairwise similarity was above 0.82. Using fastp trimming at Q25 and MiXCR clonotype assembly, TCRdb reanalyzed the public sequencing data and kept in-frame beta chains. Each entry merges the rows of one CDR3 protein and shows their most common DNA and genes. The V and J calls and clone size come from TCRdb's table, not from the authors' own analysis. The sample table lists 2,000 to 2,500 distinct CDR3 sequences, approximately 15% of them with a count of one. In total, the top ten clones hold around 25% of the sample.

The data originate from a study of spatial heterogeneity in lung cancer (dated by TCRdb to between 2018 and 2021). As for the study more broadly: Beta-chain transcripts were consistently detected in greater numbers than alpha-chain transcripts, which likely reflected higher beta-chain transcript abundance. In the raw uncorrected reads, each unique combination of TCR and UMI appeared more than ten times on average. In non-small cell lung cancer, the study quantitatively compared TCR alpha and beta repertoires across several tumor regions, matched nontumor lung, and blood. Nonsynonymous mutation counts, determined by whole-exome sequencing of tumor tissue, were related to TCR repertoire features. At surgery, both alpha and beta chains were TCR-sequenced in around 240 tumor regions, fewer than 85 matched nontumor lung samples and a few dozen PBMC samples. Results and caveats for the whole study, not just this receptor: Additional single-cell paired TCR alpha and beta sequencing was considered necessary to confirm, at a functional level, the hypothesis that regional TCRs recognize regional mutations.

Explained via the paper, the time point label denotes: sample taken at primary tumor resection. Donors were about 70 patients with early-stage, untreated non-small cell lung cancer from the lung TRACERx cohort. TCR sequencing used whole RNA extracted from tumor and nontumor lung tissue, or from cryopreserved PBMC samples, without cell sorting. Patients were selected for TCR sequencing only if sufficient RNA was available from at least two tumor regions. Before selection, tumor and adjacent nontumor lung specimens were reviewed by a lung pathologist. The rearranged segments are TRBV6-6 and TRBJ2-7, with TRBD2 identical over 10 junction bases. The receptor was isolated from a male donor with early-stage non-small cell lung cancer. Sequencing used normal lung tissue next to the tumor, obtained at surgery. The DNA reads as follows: TGTGCCAGCAGTTACGCGGGAACTAGCGGGAACTACGAGCAGTACTTC. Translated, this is CASSYAGTSGNYEQYF.